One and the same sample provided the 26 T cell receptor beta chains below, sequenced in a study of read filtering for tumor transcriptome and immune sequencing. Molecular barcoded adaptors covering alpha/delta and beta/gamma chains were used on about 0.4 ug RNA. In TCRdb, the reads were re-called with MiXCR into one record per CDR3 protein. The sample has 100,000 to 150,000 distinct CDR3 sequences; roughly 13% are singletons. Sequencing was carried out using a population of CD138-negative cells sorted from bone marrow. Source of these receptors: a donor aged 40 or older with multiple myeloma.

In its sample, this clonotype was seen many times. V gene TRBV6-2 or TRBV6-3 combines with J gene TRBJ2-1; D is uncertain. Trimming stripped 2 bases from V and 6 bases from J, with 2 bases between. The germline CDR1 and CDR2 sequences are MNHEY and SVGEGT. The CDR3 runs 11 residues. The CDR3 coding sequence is TGTGCCAGCAGTTACAGCAATGAGCAGTTCTTC. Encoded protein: CASSYSNEQFF.

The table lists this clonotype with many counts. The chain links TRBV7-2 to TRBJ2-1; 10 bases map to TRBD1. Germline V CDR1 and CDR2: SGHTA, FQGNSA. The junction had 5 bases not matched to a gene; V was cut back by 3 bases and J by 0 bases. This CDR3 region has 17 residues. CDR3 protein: CASSLGTGARSYNEQFF. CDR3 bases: TGTGCCAGCAGCTTGGGGACAGGGGCCCGCTCCTACAATGAGCAGTTCTTC.

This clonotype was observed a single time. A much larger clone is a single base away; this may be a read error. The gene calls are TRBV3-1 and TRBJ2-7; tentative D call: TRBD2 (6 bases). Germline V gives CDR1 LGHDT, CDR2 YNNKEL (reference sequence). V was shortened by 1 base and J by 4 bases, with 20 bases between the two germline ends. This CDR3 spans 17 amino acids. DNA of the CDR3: TGTGCCAGCAGCCAAGGGTATGCCGTAGCGGCGTCTTACGAGCAGTACTTC. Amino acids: CASSQGYAVAASYEQYF.

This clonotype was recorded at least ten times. CDR3 bases: TGTGCCAGCAGCTTAGAACCTCCCCCCTACAATGAGCAGTTCTTC. It specifies CASSLEPPPYNEQFF. This rearrangement joins TRBV13 to TRBJ2-1; D not resolved. This CDR3 contains 15 residues. Germline V gene lookup returns CDR1 PRHDT and CDR2 FYEKMQ (reference sequence). V lost 1 base and J lost 2, with 9 bases in between.

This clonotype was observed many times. The CDR3 DNA reads TGTGCCAGCAGTTACTCGGGAGGGCCCGGGGAGCTGTTTTTT. Its protein is CASSYSGGPGELFF. This rearrangement joins TRBV6-6 to TRBJ2-2; 7 bases are shared with TRBD2. The germline gives CDR1 MNHNY, CDR2 SVGAGI (reference sequence). The CDR3 is made up of 14 amino acids. Unmatched junction bases numbered 1, after V lost 0 bases and J lost 6 bases.

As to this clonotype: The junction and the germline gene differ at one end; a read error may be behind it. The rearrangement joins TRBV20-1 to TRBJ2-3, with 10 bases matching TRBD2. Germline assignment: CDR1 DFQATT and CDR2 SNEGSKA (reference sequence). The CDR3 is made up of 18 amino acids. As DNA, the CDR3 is TGCAGTGCTAGCAAGCGGGAGGGACTATCCAATTCCCCAGATACGCGGTATTTT. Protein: CSASKREGLSNSPDTRYF.

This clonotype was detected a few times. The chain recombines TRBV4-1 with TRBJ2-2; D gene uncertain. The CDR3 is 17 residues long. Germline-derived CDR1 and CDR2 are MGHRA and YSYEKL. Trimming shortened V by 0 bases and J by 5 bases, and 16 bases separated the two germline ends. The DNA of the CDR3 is TGCGCCAGCAGCCAAGATGGAGTATCCCTGAGAACCGGGGAGCTGTTTTTT. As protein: CASSQDGVSLRTGELFF.

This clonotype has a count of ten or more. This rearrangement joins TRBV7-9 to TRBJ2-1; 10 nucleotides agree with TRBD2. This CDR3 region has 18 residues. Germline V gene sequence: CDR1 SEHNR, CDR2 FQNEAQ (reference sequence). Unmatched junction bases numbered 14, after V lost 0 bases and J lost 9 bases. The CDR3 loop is CASSLADIRLAGEGEQFF. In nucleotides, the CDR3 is TGTGCCAGCAGCTTAGCCGACATTAGGCTAGCGGGAGAGGGTGAGCAGTTCTTC.

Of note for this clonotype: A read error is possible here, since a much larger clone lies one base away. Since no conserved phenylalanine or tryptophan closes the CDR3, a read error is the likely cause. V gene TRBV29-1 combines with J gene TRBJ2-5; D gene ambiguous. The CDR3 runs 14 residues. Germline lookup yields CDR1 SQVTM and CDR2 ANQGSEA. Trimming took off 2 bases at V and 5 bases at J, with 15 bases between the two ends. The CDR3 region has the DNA TGCAGCGTTGAAAAAGGCAGACGTGGGGAGACCCAGTACTCC. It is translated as CSVEKGRRGETQYS.

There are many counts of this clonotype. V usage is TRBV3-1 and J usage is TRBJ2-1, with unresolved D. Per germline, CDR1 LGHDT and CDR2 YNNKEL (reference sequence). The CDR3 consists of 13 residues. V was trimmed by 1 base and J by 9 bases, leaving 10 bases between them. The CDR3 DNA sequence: TGTGCCAGCAGCCAAGTCCAGCCCCTTGAGCAGTTCTTC. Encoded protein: CASSQVQPLEQFF.

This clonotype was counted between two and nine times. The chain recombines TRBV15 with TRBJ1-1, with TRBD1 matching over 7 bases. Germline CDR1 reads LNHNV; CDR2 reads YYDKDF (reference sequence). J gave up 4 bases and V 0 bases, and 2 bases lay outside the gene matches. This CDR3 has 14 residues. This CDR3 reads CATSRDAGGTEAFF. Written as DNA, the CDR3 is TGTGCCACCAGCAGAGATGCAGGGGGCACTGAAGCTTTCTTT.

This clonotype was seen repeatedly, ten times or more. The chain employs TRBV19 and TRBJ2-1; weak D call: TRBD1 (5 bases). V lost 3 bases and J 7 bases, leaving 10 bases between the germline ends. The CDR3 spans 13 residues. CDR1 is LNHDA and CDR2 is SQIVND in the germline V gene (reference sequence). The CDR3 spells CASSILAGNEQFF. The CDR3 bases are TGTGCCAGTAGTATTCTCGCAGGGAATGAGCAGTTCTTC.

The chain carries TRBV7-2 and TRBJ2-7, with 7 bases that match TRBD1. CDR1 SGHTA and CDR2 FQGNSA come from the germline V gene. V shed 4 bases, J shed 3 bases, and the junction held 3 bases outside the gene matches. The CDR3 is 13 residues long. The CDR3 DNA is TGTGCCAGCAGCTCTTGGACAGGCTACGAGCAGTACTTC. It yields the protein CASSSWTGYEQYF.

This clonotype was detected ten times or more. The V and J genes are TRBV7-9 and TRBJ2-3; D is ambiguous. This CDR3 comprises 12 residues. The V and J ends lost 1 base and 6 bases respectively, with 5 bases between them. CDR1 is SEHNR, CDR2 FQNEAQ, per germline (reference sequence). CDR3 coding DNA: TGTGCCAGCAGCTTAGATGGGGATACGCAGTATTTT. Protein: CASSLDGDTQYF.

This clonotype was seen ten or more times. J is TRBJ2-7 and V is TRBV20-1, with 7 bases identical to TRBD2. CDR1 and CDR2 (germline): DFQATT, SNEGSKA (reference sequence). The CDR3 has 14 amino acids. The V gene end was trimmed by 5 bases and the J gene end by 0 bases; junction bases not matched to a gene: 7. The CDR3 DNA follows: TGCAGTGCTCAGACTAGCACGAGCTCCTACGAGCAGTACTTC. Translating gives CSAQTSTSSYEQYF.

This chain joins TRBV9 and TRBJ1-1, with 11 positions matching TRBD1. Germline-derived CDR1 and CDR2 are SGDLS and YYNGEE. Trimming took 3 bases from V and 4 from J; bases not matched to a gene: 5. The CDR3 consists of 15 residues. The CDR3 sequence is CASSGPGTGGTEAFF. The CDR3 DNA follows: TGTGCCAGCAGCGGACCCGGGACAGGGGGCACTGAAGCTTTCTTT.

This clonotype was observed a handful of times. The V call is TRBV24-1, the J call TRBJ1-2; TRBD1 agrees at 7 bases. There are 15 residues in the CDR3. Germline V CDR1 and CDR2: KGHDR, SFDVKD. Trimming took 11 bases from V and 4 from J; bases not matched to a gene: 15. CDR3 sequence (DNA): TGTGCCATCTCCTCAGGCCTATCAGGGGGCTATGGCTACACCTTC. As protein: CAISSGLSGGYGYTF.

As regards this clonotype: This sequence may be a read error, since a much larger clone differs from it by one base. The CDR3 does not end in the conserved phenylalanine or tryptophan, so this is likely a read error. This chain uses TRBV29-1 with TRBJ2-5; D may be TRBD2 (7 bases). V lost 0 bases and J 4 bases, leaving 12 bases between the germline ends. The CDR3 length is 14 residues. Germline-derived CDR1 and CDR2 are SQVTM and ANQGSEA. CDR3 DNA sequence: TGCAGCGTTGAAGATGGGGGAGGGGGAGAGACCCAGTACGTC. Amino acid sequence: CSVEDGGGGETQYV.

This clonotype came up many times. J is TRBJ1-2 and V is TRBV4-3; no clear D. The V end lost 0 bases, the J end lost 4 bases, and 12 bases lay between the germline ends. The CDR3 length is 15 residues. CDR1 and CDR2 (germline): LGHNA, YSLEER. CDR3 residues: CASSQDVPGGYGYTF. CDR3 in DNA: TGCGCCAGCAGCCAAGACGTCCCAGGTGGCTATGGCTACACCTTC.

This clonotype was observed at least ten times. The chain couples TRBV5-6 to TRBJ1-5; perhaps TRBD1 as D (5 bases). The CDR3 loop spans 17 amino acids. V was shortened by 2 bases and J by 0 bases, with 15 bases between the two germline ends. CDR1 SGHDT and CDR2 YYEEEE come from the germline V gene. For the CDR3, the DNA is TGTGCCAGCAGCTTCACTTTAGGACACAATAGCAATCAGCCCCAGCATTTT. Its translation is CASSFTLGHNSNQPQHF.

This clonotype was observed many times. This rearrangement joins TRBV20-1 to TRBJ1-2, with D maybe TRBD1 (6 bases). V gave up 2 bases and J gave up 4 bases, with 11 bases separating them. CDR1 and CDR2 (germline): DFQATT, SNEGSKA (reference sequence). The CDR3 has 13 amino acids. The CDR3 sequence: CSARFSGAYGYTF. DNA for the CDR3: TGCAGTGCTAGATTTTCAGGGGCCTATGGCTACACCTTC.

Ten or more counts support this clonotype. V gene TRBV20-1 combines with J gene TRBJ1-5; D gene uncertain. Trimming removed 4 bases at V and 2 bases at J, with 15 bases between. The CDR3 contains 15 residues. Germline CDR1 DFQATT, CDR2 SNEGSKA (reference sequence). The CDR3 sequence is CSAIYPRAGNQPQHF. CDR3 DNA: TGCAGTGCTATATACCCCCGGGCAGGCAATCAGCCCCAGCATTTT.

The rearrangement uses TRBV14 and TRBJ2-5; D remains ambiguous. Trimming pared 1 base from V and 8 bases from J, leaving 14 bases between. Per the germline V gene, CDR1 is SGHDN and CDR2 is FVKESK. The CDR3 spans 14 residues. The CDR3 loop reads CASSQGRPGYTQYF. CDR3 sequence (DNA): TGTGCCAGCAGCCAAGGAAGACCAGGTTATACCCAGTACTTC.

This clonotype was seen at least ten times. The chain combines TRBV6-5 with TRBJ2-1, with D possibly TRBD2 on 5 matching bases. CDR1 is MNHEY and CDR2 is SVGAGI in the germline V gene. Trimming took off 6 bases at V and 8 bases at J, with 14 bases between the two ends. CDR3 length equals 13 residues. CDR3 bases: TGTGCCAGCAGCCGTACTAGTTTTGATGAGCAGTTCTTC. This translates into CASSRTSFDEQFF.

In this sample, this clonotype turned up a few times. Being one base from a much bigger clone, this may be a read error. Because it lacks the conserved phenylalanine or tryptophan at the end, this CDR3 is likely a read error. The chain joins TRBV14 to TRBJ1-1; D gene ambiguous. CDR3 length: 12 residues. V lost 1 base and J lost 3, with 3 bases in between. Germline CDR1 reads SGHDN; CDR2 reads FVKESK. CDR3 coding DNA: TGTGCCAGCAGCCAAGGGTACACTGAAGCTTTCCTT. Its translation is CASSQGYTEAFL.

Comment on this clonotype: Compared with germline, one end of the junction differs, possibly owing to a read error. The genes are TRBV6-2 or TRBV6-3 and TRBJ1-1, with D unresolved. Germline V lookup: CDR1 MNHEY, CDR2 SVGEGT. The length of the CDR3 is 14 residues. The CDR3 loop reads CASSRPGVSTEAFF. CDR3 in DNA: TGTGCCAGCAGCCGACCGGGAGTGAGCACTGAGGCTTTCTTC.